The T cell receptor (beta chain) under discussion was sequenced for a study of follicular helper T cells after annual influenza vaccination. The data were produced by immunoSEQ multiplex PCR, yet TCRdb's version contains in-frame clones alone and is incomplete. The sample carries roughly 6,100 clones, about 81% recorded once. Trimming removed 6 bases at V and 3 bases at J, with 18 bases between. This CDR3 comprises 15 residues. Germline assignment: CDR1 LNHDA and CDR2 SQIVND (reference sequence). Time point given: 2015-2016 season, pre-vaccination. The sequence came from an adult who received the influenza vaccine. The rearrangement uses TRBV19 and TRBJ2-7; D is possibly TRBD1 (5 bases). Material: CXCR5- memory CD4+ T cells sorted from blood, obtained on the day of influenza vaccination. The CDR3 coding sequence is TGTGCCAGTAGACTTGGGTCAGGGTCGGGCTACGAGCAGTACTTC. Protein product: CASRLGSGSGYEQYF.